Given below is one T cell receptor (beta chain) in context. Both 60 Vbeta primers and 13 Jbeta primers went into the PCR. Clones were sequenced by immunoSEQ multiplex PCR, and TCRdb holds only the in-frame ones, with some missing. In the table there are about 250,000 clones, around 90% of which are singletons. These data belong to a study of cytomegalovirus exposure and HLA in healthy donors. The CDR3 runs to 17 residues. From germline, CDR1 is SQVTM and CDR2 ANQGSEA. The trim removed 4 bases at V and 4 bases at J, leaving 8 bases unmatched. The V and J genes are TRBV29-1 and TRBJ2-1; 15 positions match TRBD2. The TCR sequence derives from a girl aged 2 to 9 in good health and CMV-seronegative. Sequenced material: PBMCs. In DNA form, the CDR3 reads TGCAGCGTTGTCTGGACTAGCGGGGGGGCCGGGTACAATGAGCAGTTCTTC. The encoded protein is CSVVWTSGGAGYNEQFF.